The sequence of this TCR beta chain was determined in a study of CD8 T cells in Susac syndrome. TCR beta from blood CD8+ and CD4+ T cells was sequenced. The ends lost 0 bases at V and 6 bases at J; junction bases unmatched: 9. Looked up from germline, CDR1 is LNHNV and CDR2 is YYDKDF (reference sequence). The CDR3 spans 16 residues. RNA was extracted with the RNeasy kit, and a quantity of roughly 0.45 to 1 ug was reverse transcribed using random hexamers. TCR beta CDR3 was amplified by immunoSEQ multiplex PCR. This amplification extended across 54 Vbeta and 13 Jbeta segments. TCRdb passed the immunoSEQ multiplex PCR reads through MiXCR, listing each CDR3 protein once. The sample includes under 200,000 distinct CDR3 sequences, 85% to 95% of them seen just once.

The sample consisted of CD8+ T cells from PBMCs. The receptor's source is a human donor with multiple sclerosis. The gene calls are TRBV15 and TRBJ2-5; 8 positions agree with TRBD1. CDR3 sequence: CATSRDRDRGEQTQYF. The CDR3 coding sequence is TGTGCCACCAGCAGAGATAGAGACAGGGGCGAACAGACCCAGTACTTC.